This TCR beta chain was sequenced for a study of blood T cell repertoires in COVID-19. Study information: The United States, Italy and Spain supplied acute and convalescent COVID-19 samples.

Some clones are missing from TCRdb's copy, which holds only in-frame ones; the method was immunoSEQ multiplex PCR. Among approximately 240,000 clones listed, 75% to 85% were seen once. The sequence came from a human donor in a cohort sampled during active COVID-19. The sequencing input was peripheral blood.

CDR3 sequence: CANRPPGGEGFVEFF. Written as DNA, the CDR3 is TGTGCCAACAGGCCCCCCGGCGGGGAGGGATTTGTGGAGTTCTTC. The V gene is TRBV6-5, the J gene TRBJ2-1; TRBD2 aligns across 7 bases. Trimming removed 10 bases from V and 14 bases from J; junction bases left unmatched: 23. Germline CDR1 is MNHEY and CDR2 is SVGAGI. This CDR3 is 15 amino acids long.